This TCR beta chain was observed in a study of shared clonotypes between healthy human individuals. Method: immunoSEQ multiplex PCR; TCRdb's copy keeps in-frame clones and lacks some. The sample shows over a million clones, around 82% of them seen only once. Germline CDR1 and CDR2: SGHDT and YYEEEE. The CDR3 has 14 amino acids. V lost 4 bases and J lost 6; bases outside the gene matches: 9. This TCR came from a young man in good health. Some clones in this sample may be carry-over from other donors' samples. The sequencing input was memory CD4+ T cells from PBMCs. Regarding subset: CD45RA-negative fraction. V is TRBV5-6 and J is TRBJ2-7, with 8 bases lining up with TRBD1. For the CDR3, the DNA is TGTGCCAGCAGCCGTAAATGGACAGGGACCGAGCAGTACTTC. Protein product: CASSRKWTGTEQYF.